The 3 T cell receptor beta chains below come from one sample, sequenced in a study of cytomegalovirus exposure and HLA in healthy donors. Both 60 Vbeta primers and 13 Jbeta primers went into the PCR. Measured with immunoSEQ multiplex PCR; TCRdb has only the in-frame clones, and not every one. The sample's table shows some 51,000 clones. Sequencing was carried out using PBMCs. The receptors come from a man in his fifties in good health and CMV-seropositive.

The chain couples TRBV18 to TRBJ2-2; possible D gene TRBD1, 7 bases. Trimming cost V 2 bases and J 0 bases, with 16 bases left between them. Germline loops: CDR1 KGHSH, CDR2 LQKENI. CDR3 length equals 18 residues. CDR3 DNA: TGTGCCAGCTCACCAGGTGCGGGACAGATGGCGAACACCGGGGAGCTGTTTTTT. Protein: CASSPGAGQMANTGELFF.

The rearrangement joins TRBV2 to TRBJ2-5; 7 bases are shared with TRBD1. This CDR3 comprises 13 residues. From germline, CDR1 is SNHLY and CDR2 FYNNEI. V lost 1 base, J lost 4 bases, and 0 bases stayed unmatched. CDR3 protein: CASSEDRGETQYF. CDR3 in DNA: TGTGCCAGCAGTGAAGACAGGGGAGAGACCCAGTACTTC. Variable domain in full (rest from reference TRBV2 and TRBJ2-5): EPEVTQTPSHQVTQMGQEVILRCVPISNHLYFYWYRQILGQKVEFLVSFYNNEISEKSEIFDDQFSVERPDGSNFTLKIRSTKLEDSAMYFCASSEDRGETQYFGPGTRLLVL.

The gene calls are TRBV7-9 and TRBJ1-6; 12 bases are shared with TRBD1. Per the germline V gene, CDR1 is SEHNR and CDR2 is FQNEAQ (reference sequence). The ends lost 5 bases at V and 15 bases at J; junction bases unmatched: 5. There are 13 residues in the CDR3. The CDR3 loop reads CASSLGTGGNLHF. The CDR3 DNA follows: TGTGCCAGCAGCCTCGGGACAGGGGGCAACCTCCACTTT.